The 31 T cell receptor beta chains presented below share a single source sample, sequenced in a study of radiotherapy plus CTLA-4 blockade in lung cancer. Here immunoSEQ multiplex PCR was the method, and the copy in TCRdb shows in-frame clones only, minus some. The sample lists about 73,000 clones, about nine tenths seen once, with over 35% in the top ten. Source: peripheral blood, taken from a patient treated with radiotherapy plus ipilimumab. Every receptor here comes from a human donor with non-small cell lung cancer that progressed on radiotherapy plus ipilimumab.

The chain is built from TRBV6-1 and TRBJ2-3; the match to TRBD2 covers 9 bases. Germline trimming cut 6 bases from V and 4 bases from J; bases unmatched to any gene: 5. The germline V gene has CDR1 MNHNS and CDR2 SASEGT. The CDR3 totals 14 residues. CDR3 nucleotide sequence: TGTGCCAGCAGGGGACTAGCTGGTCCAGATACGCAGTATTTT. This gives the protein CASRGLAGPDTQYF.

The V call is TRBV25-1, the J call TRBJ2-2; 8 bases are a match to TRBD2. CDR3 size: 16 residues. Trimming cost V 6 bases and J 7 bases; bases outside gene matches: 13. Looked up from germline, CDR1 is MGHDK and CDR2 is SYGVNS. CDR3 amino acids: CASRDPAAGVFGELFF. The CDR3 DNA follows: TGTGCCAGCAGGGACCCCGCAGCGGGAGTATTCGGGGAGCTGTTTTTT.

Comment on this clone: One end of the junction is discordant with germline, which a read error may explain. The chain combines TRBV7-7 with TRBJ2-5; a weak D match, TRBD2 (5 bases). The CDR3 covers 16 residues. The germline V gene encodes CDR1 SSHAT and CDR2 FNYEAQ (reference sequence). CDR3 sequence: CASSLISVSARETQYF. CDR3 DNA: TGTGCTAGCAGCTTAATTTCGGTTAGCGCCCGGGAGACCCAGTACTTC.

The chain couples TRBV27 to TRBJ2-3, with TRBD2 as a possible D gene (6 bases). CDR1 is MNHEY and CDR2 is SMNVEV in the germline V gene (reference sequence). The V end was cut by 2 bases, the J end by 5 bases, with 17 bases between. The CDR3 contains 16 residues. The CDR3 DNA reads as TGTGCCAGCAGTTTAAGGGACTTAATTCGCGGAGATACGCAGTATTTT. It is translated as CASSLRDLIRGDTQYF.

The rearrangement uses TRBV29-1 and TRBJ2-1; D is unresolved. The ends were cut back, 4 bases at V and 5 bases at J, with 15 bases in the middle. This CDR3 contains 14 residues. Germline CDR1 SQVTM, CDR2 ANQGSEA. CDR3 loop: CSVVGLSSHNEQFF. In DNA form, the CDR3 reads TGCAGCGTTGTCGGGCTTAGTTCACACAATGAGCAGTTCTTC.

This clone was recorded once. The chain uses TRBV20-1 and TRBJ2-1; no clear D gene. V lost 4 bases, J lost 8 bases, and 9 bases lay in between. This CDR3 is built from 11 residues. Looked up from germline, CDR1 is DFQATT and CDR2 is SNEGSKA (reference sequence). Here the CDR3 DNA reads TGCAGTGCTAAATTAAGCGATGAGCAGTTCTTC. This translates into CSAKLSDEQFF.

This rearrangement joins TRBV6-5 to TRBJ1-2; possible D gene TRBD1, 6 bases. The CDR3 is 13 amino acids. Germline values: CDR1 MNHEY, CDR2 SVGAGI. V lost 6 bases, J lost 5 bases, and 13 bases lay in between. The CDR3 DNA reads TGTGCCAGCAGCATGCAGGGGAGGTATGGCTACACCTTC. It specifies CASSMQGRYGYTF.

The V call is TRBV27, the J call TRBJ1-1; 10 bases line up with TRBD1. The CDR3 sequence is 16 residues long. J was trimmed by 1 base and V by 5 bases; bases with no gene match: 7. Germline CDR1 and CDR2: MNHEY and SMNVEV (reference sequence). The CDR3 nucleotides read TGTGCCAGCAGTCATGACAGGGGGCTGTCGAACACTGAAGCTTTCTTT. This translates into CASSHDRGLSNTEAFF.

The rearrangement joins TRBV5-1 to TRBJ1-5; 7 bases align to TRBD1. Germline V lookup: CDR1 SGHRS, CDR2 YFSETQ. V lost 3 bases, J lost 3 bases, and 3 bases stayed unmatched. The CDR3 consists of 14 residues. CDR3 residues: CASSSGQPNQPQHF. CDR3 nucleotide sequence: TGCGCCAGCAGCTCGGGACAGCCCAATCAGCCCCAGCATTTT. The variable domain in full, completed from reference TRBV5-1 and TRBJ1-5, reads KAGVTQTPRYLIKTRGQQVTLSCSPISGHRSVSWYQQTPGQGLQFLFEYFSETQRNKGNFPGRFSGRQFSNSRSEMNVSTLELGDSALYLCASSSGQPNQPQHFGDGTRLSIL.

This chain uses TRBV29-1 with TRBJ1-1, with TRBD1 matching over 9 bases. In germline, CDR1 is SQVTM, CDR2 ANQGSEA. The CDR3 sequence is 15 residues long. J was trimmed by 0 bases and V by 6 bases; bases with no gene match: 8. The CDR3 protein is CSVLDRGLMNTEAFF. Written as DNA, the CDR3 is TGCAGCGTCCTGGACAGGGGCCTCATGAACACTGAAGCTTTCTTT.

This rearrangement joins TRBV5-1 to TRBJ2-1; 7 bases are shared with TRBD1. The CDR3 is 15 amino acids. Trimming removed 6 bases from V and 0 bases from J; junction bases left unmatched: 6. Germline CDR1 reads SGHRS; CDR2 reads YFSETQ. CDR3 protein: CASTLRQGSYNEQFF. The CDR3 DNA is TGCGCCAGCACCCTAAGACAGGGCTCCTACAATGAGCAGTTCTTC.

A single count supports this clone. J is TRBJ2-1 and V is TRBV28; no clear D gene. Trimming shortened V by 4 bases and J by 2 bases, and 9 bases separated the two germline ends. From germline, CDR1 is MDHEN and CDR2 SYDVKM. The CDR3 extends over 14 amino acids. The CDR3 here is CASSYQETYNEQFF. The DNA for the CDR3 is TGTGCCAGCAGTTACCAGGAAACCTACAATGAGCAGTTCTTC.

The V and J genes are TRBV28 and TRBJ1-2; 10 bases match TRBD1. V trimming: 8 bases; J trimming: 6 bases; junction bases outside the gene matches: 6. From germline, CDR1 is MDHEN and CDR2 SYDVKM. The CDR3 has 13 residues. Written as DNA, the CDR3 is TGTGCCAGCTTCGCCGGGACAGGGGATGGCTACACCTTC. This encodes CASFAGTGDGYTF.

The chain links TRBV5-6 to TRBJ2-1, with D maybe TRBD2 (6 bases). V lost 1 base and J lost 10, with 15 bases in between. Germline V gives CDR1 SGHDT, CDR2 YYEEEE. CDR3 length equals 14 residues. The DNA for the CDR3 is TGTGCCAGCAGCTTGAAACTAGCCGGAGGGGAGCAGTTCTTC. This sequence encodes CASSLKLAGGEQFF.

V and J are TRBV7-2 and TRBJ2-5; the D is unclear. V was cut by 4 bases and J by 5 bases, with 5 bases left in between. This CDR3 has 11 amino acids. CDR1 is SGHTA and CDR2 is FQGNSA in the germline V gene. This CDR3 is CASSYAETQYF. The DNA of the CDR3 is TGTGCCAGCAGCTATGCGGAGACCCAGTACTTC. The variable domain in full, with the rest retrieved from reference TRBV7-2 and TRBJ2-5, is GAGVSQSPSNKVTEKGKDVELRCDPISGHTALYWYRQSLGQGLEFLIYFQGNSAPDKSGLPSDRFSAERTGGSVSTLTIQRTQQEDSAVYLCASSYAETQYFGPGTRLLVL.

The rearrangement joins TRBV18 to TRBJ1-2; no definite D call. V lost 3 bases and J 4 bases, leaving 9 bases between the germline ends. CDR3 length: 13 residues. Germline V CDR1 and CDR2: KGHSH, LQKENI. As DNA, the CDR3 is TGTGCCAGCTCACCCGCAACAGCCTATGGCTACACCTTC. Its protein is CASSPATAYGYTF.

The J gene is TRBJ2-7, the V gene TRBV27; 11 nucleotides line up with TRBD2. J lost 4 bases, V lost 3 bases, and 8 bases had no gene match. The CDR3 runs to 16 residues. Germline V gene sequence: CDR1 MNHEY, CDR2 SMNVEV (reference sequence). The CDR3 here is CASSFAGLAEPYEQYF. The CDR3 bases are TGTGCCAGCAGTTTCGCGGGACTAGCGGAGCCATACGAGCAGTACTTC.

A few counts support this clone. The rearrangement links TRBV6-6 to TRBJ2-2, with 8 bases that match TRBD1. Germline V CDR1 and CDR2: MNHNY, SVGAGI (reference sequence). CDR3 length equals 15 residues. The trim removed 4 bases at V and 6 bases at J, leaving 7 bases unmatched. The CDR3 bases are TGTGCCAGCAGTTCCGGACAGGGCAGGGCCGGGGAGCTGTTTTTT. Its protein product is CASSSGQGRAGELFF.

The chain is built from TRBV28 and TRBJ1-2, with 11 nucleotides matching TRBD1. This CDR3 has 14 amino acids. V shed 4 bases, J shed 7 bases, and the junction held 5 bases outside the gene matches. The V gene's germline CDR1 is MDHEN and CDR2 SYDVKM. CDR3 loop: CASSSPGTGGGYTF. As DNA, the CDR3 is TGTGCCAGCAGTTCCCCCGGGACAGGGGGTGGCTACACCTTC.

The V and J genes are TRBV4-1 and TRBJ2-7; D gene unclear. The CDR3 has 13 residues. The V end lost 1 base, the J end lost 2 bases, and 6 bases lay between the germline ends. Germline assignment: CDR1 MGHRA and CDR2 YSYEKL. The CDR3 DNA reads TGCGCCAGCAGCCAAGGGTATCCCTACGAGCAGTACTTC. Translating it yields CASSQGYPYEQYF.

CDR3 sequence (DNA): TGCGCCAGCAGTGAGTCCACAGGGGGCCACGGCTACACCTTC. Its translation: CASSESTGGHGYTF. This chain connects TRBV10-1 to TRBJ1-2, with TRBD1 matching over 9 bases. J was trimmed by 8 bases and V by 0 bases; bases with no gene match: 4. The CDR3 consists of 14 residues. Germline V gives CDR1 WNHNN, CDR2 SYGVQD (reference sequence).

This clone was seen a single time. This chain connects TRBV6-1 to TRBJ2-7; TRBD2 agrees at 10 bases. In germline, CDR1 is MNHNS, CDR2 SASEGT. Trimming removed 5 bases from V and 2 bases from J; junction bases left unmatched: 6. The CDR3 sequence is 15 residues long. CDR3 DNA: TGTGCCAGCAGTATAACTAGCGGGACAACCTACGAGCAGTACTTC. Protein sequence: CASSITSGTTYEQYF.

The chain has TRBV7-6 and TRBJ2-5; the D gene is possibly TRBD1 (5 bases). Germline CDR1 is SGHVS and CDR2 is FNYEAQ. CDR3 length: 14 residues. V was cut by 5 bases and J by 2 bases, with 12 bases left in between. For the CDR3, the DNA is TGTGCCAGCAGCGGACAACACCAACAAGAGACCCAGTACTTC. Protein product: CASSGQHQQETQYF.

CDR3 loop: CASSTITGGSGTGELFF. For the CDR3, the DNA is TGTGCCAGCAGCACCATTACTGGCGGGAGTGGCACCGGGGAGCTGTTTTTT. V is TRBV28 and J is TRBJ2-2; 7 bases line up with TRBD2. CDR1 and CDR2 from the germline V gene are MDHEN and SYDVKM. V lost 6 bases and J lost 4; bases outside the gene matches: 14. The CDR3 spans 17 residues.

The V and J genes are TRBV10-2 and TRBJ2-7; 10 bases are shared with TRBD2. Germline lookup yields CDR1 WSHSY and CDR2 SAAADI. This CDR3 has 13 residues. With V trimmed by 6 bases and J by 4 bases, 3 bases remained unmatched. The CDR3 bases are TGCGCCAGCAGCCTACTAGCGGGATACGAGCAGTACTTC. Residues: CASSLLAGYEQYF.

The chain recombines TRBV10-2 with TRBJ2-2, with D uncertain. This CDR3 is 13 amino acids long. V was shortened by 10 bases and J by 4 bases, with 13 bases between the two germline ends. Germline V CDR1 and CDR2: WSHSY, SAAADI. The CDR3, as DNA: TGCGCCACCGCCCTTTTGGGCACCGGGGAGCTGTTTTTT. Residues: CATALLGTGELFF.

The CDR3 protein is CASSPVDSYEQYF. CDR3 in DNA: TGTGCCAGCTCACCCGTGGACAGCTACGAGCAGTACTTC. The V call is TRBV18, the J call TRBJ2-7; D perhaps matches TRBD1 (6 bases). The germline V and J ends were trimmed by 3 bases and 3 bases, with 9 bases remaining between them. CDR1 and CDR2 from the germline V gene are KGHSH and LQKENI. The CDR3 is 13 amino acids.

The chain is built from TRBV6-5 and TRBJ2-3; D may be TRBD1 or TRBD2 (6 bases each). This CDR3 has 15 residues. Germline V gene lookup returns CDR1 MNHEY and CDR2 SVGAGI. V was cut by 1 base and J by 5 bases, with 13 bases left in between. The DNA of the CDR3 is TGTGCCAGCAGTTACTTAGCCGGGGGCCGAGATACGCAGTATTTT. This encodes CASSYLAGGRDTQYF.

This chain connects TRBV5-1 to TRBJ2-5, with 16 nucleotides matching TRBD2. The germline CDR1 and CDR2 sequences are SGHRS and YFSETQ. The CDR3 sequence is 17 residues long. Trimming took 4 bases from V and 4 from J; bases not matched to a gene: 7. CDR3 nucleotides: TGCGCCAGCAGCCCGGGACTAGCGGGAGGGATAGGAGAGACCCAGTACTTC. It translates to CASSPGLAGGIGETQYF.

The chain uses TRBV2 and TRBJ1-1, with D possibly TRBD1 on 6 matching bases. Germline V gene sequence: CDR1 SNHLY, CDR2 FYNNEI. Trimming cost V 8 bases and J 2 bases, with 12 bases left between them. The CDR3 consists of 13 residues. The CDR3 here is CASGGQINTEAFF. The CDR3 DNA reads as TGTGCCAGCGGAGGACAGATTAACACTGAAGCTTTCTTT.

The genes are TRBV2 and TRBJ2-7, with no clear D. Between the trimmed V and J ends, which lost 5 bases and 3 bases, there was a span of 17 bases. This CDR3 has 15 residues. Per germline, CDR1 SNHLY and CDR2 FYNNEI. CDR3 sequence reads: CASSPSRSPRYEQYV. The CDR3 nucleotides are TGTGCCAGCAGTCCAAGTAGAAGTCCACGCTACGAGCAGTACGTC.